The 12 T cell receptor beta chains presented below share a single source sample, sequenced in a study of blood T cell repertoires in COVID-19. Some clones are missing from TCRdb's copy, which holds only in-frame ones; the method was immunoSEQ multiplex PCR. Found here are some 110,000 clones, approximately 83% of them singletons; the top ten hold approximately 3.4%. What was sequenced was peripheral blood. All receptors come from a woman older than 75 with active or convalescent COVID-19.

CDR3 nucleotide sequence: TGTGCCAGCAGCTTGGGGCTGAACACTGAAGCTTTCTTT. This gives the protein CASSLGLNTEAFF. The chain couples TRBV5-6 to TRBJ1-1; the D is unclear. This CDR3 has 13 residues. V lost 0 bases and J 0 bases, leaving 3 bases between the germline ends. In germline, CDR1 is SGHDT, CDR2 YYEEEE.

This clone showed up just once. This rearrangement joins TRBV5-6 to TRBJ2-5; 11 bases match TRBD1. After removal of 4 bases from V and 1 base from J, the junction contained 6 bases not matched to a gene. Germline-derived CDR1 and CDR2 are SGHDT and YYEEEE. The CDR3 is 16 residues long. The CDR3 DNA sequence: TGTGCCAGCAGCAACCGGGACAGGGGGATCCAAGAGACCCAGTACTTC. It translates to CASSNRDRGIQETQYF.

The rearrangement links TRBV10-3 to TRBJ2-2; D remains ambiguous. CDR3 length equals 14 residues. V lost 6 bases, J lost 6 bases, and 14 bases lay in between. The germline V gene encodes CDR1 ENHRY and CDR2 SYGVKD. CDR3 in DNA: TGTGCCATCAGGTCGGCCCACGGAGCCGGGGAGCTGTTTTTT. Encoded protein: CAIRSAHGAGELFF.

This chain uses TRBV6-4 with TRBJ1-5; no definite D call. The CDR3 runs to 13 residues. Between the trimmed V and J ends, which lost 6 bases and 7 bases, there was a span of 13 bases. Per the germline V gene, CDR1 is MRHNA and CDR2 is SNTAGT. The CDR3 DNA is TGTGCCAGCAGCACAGCTCCGGGGCAGCCCCAGCATTTT. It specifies CASSTAPGQPQHF.

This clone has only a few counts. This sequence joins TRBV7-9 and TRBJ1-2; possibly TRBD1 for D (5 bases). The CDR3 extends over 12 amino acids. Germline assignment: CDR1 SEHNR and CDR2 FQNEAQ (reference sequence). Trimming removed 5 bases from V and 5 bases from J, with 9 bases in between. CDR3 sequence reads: CASSIEGYGYTF. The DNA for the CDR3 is TGTGCCAGCAGCATAGAGGGGTATGGCTACACCTTC. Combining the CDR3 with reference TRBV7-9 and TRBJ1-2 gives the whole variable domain DTGVSQNPRHKITKRGQNVTFRCDPISEHNRLYWYRQTLGQGPEFLTYFQNEAQLEKSRLLSDRFSAERPKGSFSTLEIQRTEQGDSAMYLCASSIEGYGYTFGSGTRLTVV.

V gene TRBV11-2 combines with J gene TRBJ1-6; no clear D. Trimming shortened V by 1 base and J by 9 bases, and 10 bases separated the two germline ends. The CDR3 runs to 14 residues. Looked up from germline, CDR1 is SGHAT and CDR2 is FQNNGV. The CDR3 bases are TGTGCCAGCAGCTTAGGATTGTCCGGTTCACCCCTCCACTTT. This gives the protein CASSLGLSGSPLHF.

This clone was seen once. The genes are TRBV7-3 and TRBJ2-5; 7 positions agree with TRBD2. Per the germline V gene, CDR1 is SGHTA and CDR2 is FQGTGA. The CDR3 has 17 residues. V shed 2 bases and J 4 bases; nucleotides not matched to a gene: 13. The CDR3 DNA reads TGTGCCAGCAGCTTAGGGTCAGGATCGGGGGGACGAGAGACCCAGTACTTC. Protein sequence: CASSLGSGSGGRETQYF.

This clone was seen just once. The CDR3 nucleotides read TGTGCCAGCAGCTCAAGTCCGACAGGGTTGGGCGAGCAGTACTTC. Amino acid sequence: CASSSSPTGLGEQYF. This rearrangement joins TRBV11-2 to TRBJ2-7, with TRBD1 identical over 7 bases. The germline CDR1 and CDR2 sequences are SGHAT and FQNNGV. The trim removed 4 bases at V and 6 bases at J, leaving 12 bases unmatched. The CDR3 has 15 amino acids. The entire variable domain, with the rest obtained from reference TRBV11-2 and TRBJ2-7, is as follows: EAGVAQSPRYKIIEKRQSVAFWCNPISGHATLYWYQQILGQGPKLLIQFQNNGVVDDSQLPKDRFSAERLKGVDSTLKIQPAKLEDSAVYLCASSSSPTGLGEQYFGPGTRLTVT.

For the CDR3, the DNA is TGCAGCGTGGCAAGGGACAGGGGAGTGACAGATACGCAGTATTTT. It translates to CSVARDRGVTDTQYF. The chain combines TRBV29-1 with TRBJ2-3; 10 nucleotides line up with TRBD1. This CDR3 contains 15 residues. Germline CDR1 SQVTM, CDR2 ANQGSEA. V shed 6 bases, J shed 3 bases, and the junction held 9 bases outside the gene matches.

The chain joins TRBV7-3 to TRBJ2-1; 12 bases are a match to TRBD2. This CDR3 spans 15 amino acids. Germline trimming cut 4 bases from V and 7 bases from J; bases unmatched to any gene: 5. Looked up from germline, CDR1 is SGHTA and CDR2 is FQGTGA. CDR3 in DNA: TGTGCCAGCAGCTCGACTAGCGGGAGATCAAATGAGCAGTTCTTC. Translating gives CASSSTSGRSNEQFF.

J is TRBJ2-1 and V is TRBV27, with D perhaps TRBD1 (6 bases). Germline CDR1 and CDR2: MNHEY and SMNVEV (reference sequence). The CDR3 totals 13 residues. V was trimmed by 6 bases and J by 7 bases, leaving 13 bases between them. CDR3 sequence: CASSPGQENEQFF. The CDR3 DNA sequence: TGTGCCAGCAGCCCGGGACAAGAGAATGAGCAGTTCTTC.

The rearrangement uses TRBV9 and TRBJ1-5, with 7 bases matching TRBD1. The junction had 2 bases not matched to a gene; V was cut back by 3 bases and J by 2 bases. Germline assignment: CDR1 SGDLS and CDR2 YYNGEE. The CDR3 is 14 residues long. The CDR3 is CASSDTGGNQPQHF. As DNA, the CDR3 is TGTGCCAGCAGCGATACAGGGGGCAATCAGCCCCAGCATTTT.